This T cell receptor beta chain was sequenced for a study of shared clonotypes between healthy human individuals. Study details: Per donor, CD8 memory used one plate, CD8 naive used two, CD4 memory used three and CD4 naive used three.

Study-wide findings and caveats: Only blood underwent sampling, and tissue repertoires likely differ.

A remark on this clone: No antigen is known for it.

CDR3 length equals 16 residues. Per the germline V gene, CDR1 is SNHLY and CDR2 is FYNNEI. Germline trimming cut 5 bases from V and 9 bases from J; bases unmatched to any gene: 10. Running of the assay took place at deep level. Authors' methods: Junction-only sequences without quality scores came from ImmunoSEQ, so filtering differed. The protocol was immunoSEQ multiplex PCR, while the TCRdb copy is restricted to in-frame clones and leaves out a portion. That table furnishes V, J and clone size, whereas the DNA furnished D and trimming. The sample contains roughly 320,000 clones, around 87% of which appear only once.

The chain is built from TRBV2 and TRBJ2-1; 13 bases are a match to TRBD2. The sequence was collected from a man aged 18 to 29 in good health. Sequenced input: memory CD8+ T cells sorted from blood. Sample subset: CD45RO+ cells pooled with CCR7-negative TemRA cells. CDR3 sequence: CASSTWGLAGRGEQFF. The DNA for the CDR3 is TGTGCCAGCAGTACCTGGGGACTAGCGGGGAGGGGTGAGCAGTTCTTC.